This is a list of T cell receptor beta chains from one sample in a study of vaccination effects on CD4 cells after COVID-19. No antigen is known for these receptors. Sequenced by immunoSEQ multiplex PCR; TCRdb stores in-frame clones only, minus some. The sample includes roughly 70,000 clones, 73% of them seen just once. The sample in question was CD4+ T cells from PBMCs cultured with HIV peptides, obtained before COVID-19 vaccination. The receptor set was obtained from a human donor who had a prior SARS-CoV-2 infection. CDR3s include the opening cysteine and the closing phenylalanine or tryptophan. D genes are given only for firm matches. For some rows the clone size is stated as once, few or many, or as a class when expanded; others skip it.

J gene	D gene	clone size	V gene	CDR3 protein	CDR3 DNA
TRBJ2-2	NA	NA	TRBV7-3	CASSPGRGVGELFF	TGTGCCAGCAGCCCGGGCAGGGGGGTAGGGGAGCTGTTTTTT
TRBJ2-2	NA	NA	TRBV9	CASSVDPRATGELFF	TGTGCCAGCAGCGTAGACCCCAGGGCGACCGGGGAGCTGTTTTTT
TRBJ1-2	TRBD1	NA	TRBV5-8	CASSLFISDRGNYGYTF	TGTGCCAGCAGCTTGTTTATCTCGGACAGGGGGAACTATGGCTACACCTTC
TRBJ2-3	NA	few	TRBV2	CASTQSTDTQYF	TGTGCCAGCACCCAAAGCACAGATACGCAGTATTTT
TRBJ2-5	TRBD2	few	TRBV30	CAWSPGTSAQETQYF	TGTGCCTGGAGTCCGGGGACTAGCGCGCAAGAGACCCAGTACTTC
TRBJ2-1	NA	NA	TRBV2	CASNIAYNEQFF	TGTGCCAGCAATATAGCCTACAATGAGCAGTTCTTC
TRBJ1-2	NA	NA	TRBV30	CAWSASSYNYGYTF	TGTGCCTGGAGTGCTAGCAGTTATAACTATGGCTACACCTTC
TRBJ1-4	NA	NA	TRBV5-1	CASSLEYSNEKLFF	TGCGCCAGCAGCCTCGAGTACAGTAATGAAAAACTGTTTTTT
TRBJ2-3	NA	NA	TRBV18	CASSPRLPGSTDTQYF	TGTGCCAGCTCACCACGTTTGCCGGGAAGCACAGATACGCAGTATTTT
TRBJ2-5	TRBD2	NA	TRBV2	CASLSGGAGETQYF	TGTGCCAGCTTGAGCGGGGGGGCCGGAGAGACCCAGTACTTC
TRBJ1-1	TRBD1	NA	TRBV6-4	CASSDPRQGPYLVNTEAFF	TGTGCCAGCAGTGACCCCAGACAGGGGCCGTACTTAGTGAACACTGAAGCTTTCTTT
TRBJ2-7	NA	NA	TRBV5-1	CASSYRDLDSSYEQYF	TGCGCCAGCAGCTACCGGGACCTCGATAGCTCCTACGAGCAGTACTTC
TRBJ2-3	TRBD2	NA	TRBV2	CASSDPTSGRSPDTQYF	TGTGCCAGCAGTGACCCGACTAGCGGGAGATCGCCAGATACGCAGTATTTT
TRBJ2-1	TRBD2	NA	TRBV11-3	CASSQRTSGRGMEQFF	TGTGCCAGCAGCCAGCGGACTAGCGGGAGGGGTATGGAGCAGTTCTTC
TRBJ1-4	NA	NA	TRBV12-5	CASGRTYRVGEKLFF	TGTGCTAGTGGTCGAACCTATAGGGTTGGTGAAAAACTGTTTTTT
TRBJ2-1	NA	NA	TRBV5-1	CASSPTTPVRQFF	TGCGCCAGCAGCCCCACTACCCCAGTGAGGCAGTTCTTC
TRBJ2-1	TRBD2	few	TRBV7-2	CASSSRLAGDNEQFF	TGTGCCAGCAGCTCAAGACTAGCGGGAGACAATGAGCAGTTCTTC
TRBJ2-2	NA	NA	TRBV3-1/TRBV3-2	CASSQGAGELFF	TGTGCCAGCAGCCAAGGCGCCGGGGAGCTGTTTTTT
TRBJ1-2	NA	NA	TRBV19	CASRTYRPDNYGYTF	TGTGCCAGTAGGACGTACAGGCCGGATAACTATGGCTACACCTTC
TRBJ2-7	NA	NA	TRBV11-3	CASSWRYEQYF	TGTGCCAGCAGCTGGCGCTACGAGCAGTACTTC
TRBJ2-7	TRBD2	NA	TRBV5-1	CASSLEVRAGGNYEQYF	TGCGCCAGCAGCTTGGAGGTCCGGGCGGGGGGAAACTACGAGCAGTACTTC
TRBJ1-4	TRBD1	NA	TRBV18	CASSPTSRGLGEKLFF	TGTGCCAGCTCACCTACCTCCAGGGGGCTCGGGGAAAAACTGTTTTTT
TRBJ2-7	NA	few	TRBV3-1/TRBV3-2	CASSQEYNVDGYYEQYF	TGTGCCAGCAGCCAAGAGTACAACGTCGACGGGTACTACGAGCAGTACTTC
TRBJ2-1	TRBD2	NA	TRBV14	CASSLLGGSHNEQFF	TGTGCCAGCAGCCTTCTGGGCGGGAGCCACAATGAGCAGTTCTTC
TRBJ1-1	TRBD1	NA	TRBV7-9	CASILWTGTNTEAFF	TGTGCCAGCATTCTTTGGACAGGGACGAACACTGAAGCTTTCTTT
TRBJ2-7	NA	NA	TRBV25-1	CASTAEHQIKQYF	TGTGCCAGCACCGCAGAACACCAAATTAAGCAGTACTTC
TRBJ1-2	TRBD1	NA	TRBV4-2	CASSPTDREGFIGYTF	TGTGCCAGCAGCCCCACCGACAGGGAAGGTTTTATTGGCTACACCTTC
TRBJ2-5	NA	NA	TRBV10-3	CAISESIGSQYF	TGTGCCATCAGTGAGTCGATTGGGTCCCAGTACTTC
TRBJ1-1	NA	NA	TRBV12-3/TRBV12-4	CASSPLSLKAFF	TGTGCCAGCAGTCCACTCAGTCTGAAAGCTTTCTTT
TRBJ2-3	TRBD2	NA	TRBV18	CASSPLAGAADTQYF	TGTGCCAGCTCACCGCTAGCGGGGGCAGCAGATACGCAGTATTTT
TRBJ2-4	NA	NA	TRBV18	CASSPPHAANKNIQYF	TGTGCCAGCTCACCACCGCATGCCGCAAACAAAAACATTCAGTACTTC
TRBJ2-1	TRBD2	NA	TRBV7-2	CASSLLLAYNEQFF	TGTGCCAGCAGCTTATTACTAGCGTACAATGAGCAGTTCTTC
TRBJ1-6	NA	NA	TRBV19	CASSIVIEGSTPLHF	TGTGCCAGTAGTATAGTTATTGAGGGGTCGACACCCCTCCACTTT
TRBJ1-6	NA	few	TRBV7-9	CASSFAGNSPLHF	TGTGCCAGCAGCTTTGCGGGGAATTCACCCCTCCACTTT
TRBJ2-7	NA	NA	TRBV6-2/TRBV6-3	CASSPRQAGHEQYF	TGTGCCAGCAGTCCCAGACAGGCGGGCCACGAGCAGTACTTC
TRBJ1-2	NA	NA	TRBV3-1/TRBV3-2	CASSQDSSGYGYTF	TGTGCCAGCAGCCAAGATTCTTCGGGCTATGGCTACACCTTC
TRBJ2-5	NA	few	TRBV25-1	CASSEFRGGEETQYF	TGTGCCAGCAGTGAATTCCGGGGTGGTGAAGAGACCCAGTACTTC
TRBJ2-7	NA	few	TRBV14	CASSQVKAAYSYEQYF	TGTGCCAGCAGCCAAGTAAAGGCAGCCTACTCCTACGAGCAGTACTTC
TRBJ2-7	NA	NA	TRBV30	CAWSARGRYYEQYF	TGTGCCTGGAGTGCGAGGGGCAGGTACTACGAGCAGTACTTC
TRBJ2-5	TRBD1	NA	TRBV7-9	CASSLVSRTGLQETQYF	TGTGCCAGCAGCTTAGTTTCTAGGACAGGCCTTCAGGAGACCCAGTACTTC
TRBJ2-6	NA	once	TRBV4-2	CASSQESDSGANVLTF	TGTGCCAGCAGCCAAGAGAGTGACTCTGGGGCCAACGTCCTGACTTTC
TRBJ2-6	TRBD1	once	TRBV5-5	CASRVDRELGVLTF	TGTGCCAGCAGGGTGGACAGGGAGCTCGGCGTCCTGACTTTC
TRBJ2-7	TRBD2	few	TRBV9	CASGSGGPYEQYF	TGTGCCAGCGGTAGCGGGGGGCCCTACGAGCAGTACTTC
TRBJ2-3	NA	NA	TRBV5-4	CASSFNRRRGEYF	TGTGCCAGCAGCTTTAACCGACGTAGAGGAGAGTATTTT
TRBJ1-1	NA	few	TRBV7-9	CASSFTRDSLSGTEAFF	TGTGCCAGCAGCTTTACTCGGGACTCTTTAAGTGGAACTGAAGCTTTCTTT